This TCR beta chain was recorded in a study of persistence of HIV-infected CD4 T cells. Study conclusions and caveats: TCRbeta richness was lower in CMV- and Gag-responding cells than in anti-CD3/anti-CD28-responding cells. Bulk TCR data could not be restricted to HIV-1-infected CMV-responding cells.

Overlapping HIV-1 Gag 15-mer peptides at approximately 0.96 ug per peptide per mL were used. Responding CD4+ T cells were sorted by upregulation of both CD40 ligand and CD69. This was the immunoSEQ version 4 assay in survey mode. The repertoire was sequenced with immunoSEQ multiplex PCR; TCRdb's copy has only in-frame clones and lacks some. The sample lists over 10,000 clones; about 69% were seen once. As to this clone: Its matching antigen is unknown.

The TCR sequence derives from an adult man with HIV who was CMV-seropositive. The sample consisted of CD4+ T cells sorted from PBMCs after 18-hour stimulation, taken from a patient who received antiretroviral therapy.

CDR3 loop: CATSSRGQGETQYF. The CDR3 DNA reads TGTGCCACCAGCTCCCGGGGTCAGGGAGAGACCCAGTACTTC. The chain is built from TRBV15 and TRBJ2-5, with D tentatively TRBD1 or TRBD2 (5 bases each). The CDR3 is 14 residues long. The V end lost 5 bases, the J end lost 4 bases, and 14 bases lay between the germline ends. In germline, CDR1 is LNHNV, CDR2 YYDKDF (reference sequence).